This TCR beta chain stems from a study of T cells after yellow fever vaccination. Study results and limitations: Weaker overall, the secondary response nonetheless peaked faster (day 5 versus 15). Clones from primary vaccination mostly reappeared after the booster (roughly 95% CD4, under 90% CD8).

Template-switching 5'RACE yielded the TCR cDNA; a universal primer site and UMIs were added in the process. TCRdb called the 5' RACE reads again in MiXCR, with one record for every CDR3 protein. The sample shows about 250,000 distinct CDR3 sequences, roughly 3.7% of them seen only once. This clonotype was seen ten or more times. Its antigen is as yet unknown. The germline V gene encodes CDR1 SEHNR and CDR2 FQNEAQ (reference sequence). The CDR3 spans 14 residues. The ends lost 5 bases at V and 10 bases at J; junction bases unmatched: 7. This sequence was found in a young man who received the YFV17D yellow fever vaccine. This rearrangement joins TRBV7-9 to TRBJ1-6, with 8 bases matching TRBD1. Sequenced here: PBMCs, sampled 15 days after the yellow fever booster vaccination. For the CDR3, the DNA is TGTGCCAGCAGCCCTGGACAGGGTCGATCACCCCTCCACTTT. It is translated as CASSPGQGRSPLHF.